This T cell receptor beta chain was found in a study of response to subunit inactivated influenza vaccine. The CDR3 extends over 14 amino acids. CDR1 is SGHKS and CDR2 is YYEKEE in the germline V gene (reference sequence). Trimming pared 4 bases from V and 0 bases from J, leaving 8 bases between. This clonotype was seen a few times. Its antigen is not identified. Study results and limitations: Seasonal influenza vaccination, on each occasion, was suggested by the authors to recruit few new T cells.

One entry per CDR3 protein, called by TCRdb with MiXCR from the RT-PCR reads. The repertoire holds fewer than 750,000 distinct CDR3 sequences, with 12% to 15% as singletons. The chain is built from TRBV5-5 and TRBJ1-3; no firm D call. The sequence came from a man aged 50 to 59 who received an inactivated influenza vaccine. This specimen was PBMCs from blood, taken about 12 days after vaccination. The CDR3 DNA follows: TGTGCCAGCAGCAAACCCATCTCTGGAAACACCATATATTTT. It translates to CASSKPISGNTIYF.